The rows below give T cell receptor beta chains drawn from one sample of a study of T cells in Graves' hyperthyroidism and ophthalmopathy. TCRdb passed the multiplex PCR reads through MiXCR, listing each CDR3 protein once. Here the sample spans roughly 100,000 distinct CDR3 sequences, 51% being singletons. Sample: blood. Every receptor here comes from a woman between 40 and 50 years old with Graves' hyperthyroidism. The conserved cysteine and the conserved F or W are not part of the CDR3 here. Each record gives: V gene, clone size, J gene, D gene, CDR3 protein. D genes are given only for firm matches. Part of the rows lack a size; the others show once, few, many or a class for expanded clones.

>TRBV7-8|NA|TRBJ2-5|TRBD2
ASSQLAGGAETQY
>TRBV30|few|TRBJ1-2|NA
AWSVWGLYGYT
>TRBV7-2|NA|TRBJ2-7|TRBD2
ASSLRRDSGSYEQY
>TRBV5-1|NA|TRBJ1-6|NA
ASSRDRNNSPLH
>TRBV5-1|many|TRBJ1-1|NA
ASSLAAMNTEAF
>TRBV20-1|many|TRBJ2-6|NA
SAPILDLSGANVLT
>TRBV7-2|NA|TRBJ2-7|TRBD2
ASSLKAGGGLYEQY
>TRBV13|NA|TRBJ1-5|NA
ASTQDSWGVQPQH
>TRBV14|many|TRBJ2-2|NA
ASSPRGPTGGAGELF
>TRBV19|many|TRBJ2-2|NA
ASRHGSYSNTGELF
>TRBV29-1|NA|TRBJ2-6|NA
SSSGRLSGANVLT
>TRBV20-1|NA|TRBJ2-1|TRBD2
SARAQGLAAINEQF
>TRBV2|once|TRBJ1-4|TRBD1
ASSESLDREEKLF
>TRBV10-3|NA|TRBJ2-7|NA
AISESRGIEQY
>TRBV25-1|NA|TRBJ2-7|TRBD1
ASRTTGHILYEQY
>TRBV10-3|few|TRBJ2-7|TRBD1
ASSRRRIVGQAGYEQY
>TRBV29-1|many|TRBJ1-1|NA
SVERRGAGGVNTEAF
>TRBV29-1|NA|TRBJ1-2|NA
SAATESYGYT
>TRBV6-6|many|TRBJ1-1|NA
ASSLSREGTEAF
>TRBV2|NA|TRBJ2-7|NA
ANIGSGYEQY
>TRBV20-1|NA|TRBJ2-5|TRBD2
SAPGTSGKETQY
>TRBV9|NA|TRBJ1-6|NA
ASRGGGEDAYSSPLH
>TRBV7-2|NA|TRBJ1-1|TRBD1
ASKQGDRVAF
>TRBV2|many|TRBJ1-2|TRBD1
ASNPTTGAYGYT
>TRBV29-1|few|TRBJ2-7|NA
SVLGGGLYEQY
>TRBV7-9|NA|TRBJ2-5|TRBD2
ASSFSSGRAREQY
>TRBV7-2|many|TRBJ2-6|TRBD2
ASSLRGRAQYAGANVLT
>TRBV5-1|many|TRBJ2-5|TRBD2
ASSLGLAGEETQY
>TRBV2|many|TRBJ2-2|NA
ASSGTANTGELF
>TRBV6-5|many|TRBJ2-5|TRBD2
ASSYRGTSGGGETQY
>TRBV29-1|NA|TRBJ1-4|TRBD1
SPPTGAEEKLF
>TRBV6-5|once|TRBJ1-5|TRBD1
ASSPATGINQPQH
>TRBV7-2|few|TRBJ2-1|TRBD2
ASSLMSGRGYNEQF
>TRBV12-3/TRBV12-4|many|TRBJ1-4|NA
ASSAFLATNEKLF
>TRBV7-3|NA|TRBJ2-5|TRBD1
ASSSDRGGETQY
>TRBV18|NA|TRBJ1-1|TRBD1
ASSPKQGYRGP
>TRBV7-3|NA|TRBJ2-5|NA
ASSLNGLAGTQY
>TRBV9|NA|TRBJ1-1|NA
ASSVEGGSTEAY
>TRBV5-1|NA|TRBJ1-5|TRBD1
ASSSGQVGQPQH
>TRBV7-2|NA|TRBJ1-1|TRBD1
ASRGRDRVAF
>TRBV29-1|NA|TRBJ1-5|NA
SVEREGSETQH
>TRBV29-1|NA|TRBJ1-2|TRBD1
SVLTGRDGYT
>TRBV5-1|many|TRBJ2-5|NA
ASSLGGAPTETQY
>TRBV5-1|many|TRBJ2-2|TRBD1
ASSTERTGANTGELF
>TRBV29-1|many|TRBJ2-7|NA
SVEKVFGEQY
>TRBV12-3/TRBV12-4|NA|TRBJ2-2|NA
ASNLLGLGGTGELF
>TRBV16|many|TRBJ1-2|NA
ASSQSVNYGYT
>TRBV25-1|NA|TRBJ2-7|TRBD1
ASSVTGGEQY
>TRBV15|NA|TRBJ2-5|TRBD1
ATSRSGQGDETQY
>TRBV4-1|many|TRBJ2-7|TRBD2
ASSHGRGLAETYEQY
>TRBV7-2|many|TRBJ2-5|TRBD2
ASSLSIAGQETQY
>TRBV2|NA|TRBJ2-3|TRBD1
ASSGTGISTDTQY
>TRBV29-1|NA|TRBJ2-2|NA
SVRGHTGELF
>TRBV6-5|once|TRBJ1-2|TRBD1
ASMTGRYGYT
>TRBV19|many|TRBJ1-1|NA
ASSLRRGNTEAF
>TRBV5-1|many|TRBJ1-5|NA
ASSSFRGSGDQPQH
>TRBV7-8|once|TRBJ2-5|TRBD2
ASSMTAGGIETQY